This T cell receptor (beta chain) was captured in a study of blood T cells in healthy people across ages. Study results and caveats: Measured against age, TCR beta diversity per million T cells decreased in a roughly linear manner. Across samples, TCR beta diversity tracked strongly with naive T cell percentage.

Each sample provided at least 5.5 micrograms of extracted total RNA. Notes on this clonotype: Its antigen is unknown.

A second PCR, run for roughly 6 to 11 cycles, used a sample-barcoded 5' primer plus a J-beta primer mix. TCRdb reprocessed the 5' RACE reads with MiXCR, giving one entry per CDR3 protein. The table records some 900,000 distinct CDR3 sequences, roughly 48% of them present only once. This CDR3 is built from 16 residues. V lost 6 bases, J lost 3 bases, and 17 bases lay in between. The germline CDR1 and CDR2 sequences are MNHEY and SMNVEV (reference sequence). Sequencing was performed on blood. The gene calls are TRBV27 and TRBJ2-2, with a weak D call TRBD1 (6 bases). The clonotype originates from a man aged 25-45 years in good health. The CDR3 DNA follows: TGTGCCAGCAGATGGCAGGGGCGCACGGACACCGGGGAGCTGTTTTTT. As protein: CASRWQGRTDTGELFF.